This T cell receptor beta chain was captured in a study of PD-L1 blockade in urothelial cancer. Time point meaning: pretreatment peripheral blood. Measured with immunoSEQ multiplex PCR; TCRdb has only the in-frame clones, and not every one. The data hold 95,000 or so clones, with around nine tenths observed a single time. The V end was cut by 5 bases, the J end by 3 bases, with 5 bases between. The CDR3 length is 11 residues. Germline V gene sequence: CDR1 GTSNPN, CDR2 SVGIG (reference sequence). The sequenced sample was PBMCs, obtained around atezolizumab (anti-PD-L1) treatment. This sequence joins TRBV30 and TRBJ1-3; D uncertain. The sequence came from a man in his 60s with urothelial cancer. CDR3 residues: CAWGLGNTIYF. CDR3 coding DNA: TGTGCCTGGGGACTTGGAAACACCATATATTTT.